These T cell receptor beta chains were read from a single sample in a study of radiotherapy plus CTLA-4 blockade in lung cancer. Assay used: immunoSEQ multiplex PCR; TCRdb lists only in-frame clones, some missing. Of some 92,000 clones in the sample, 82% were seen once. The source material was peripheral blood, sampled from a patient treated with radiotherapy plus ipilimumab. These TCRs come from a human donor with non-small cell lung cancer who had a partial response to radiotherapy plus ipilimumab. The CDR3 runs from the conserved cysteine through the conserved F or W. Fields, in order: J gene, D gene, V gene, clone size, CDR3 DNA, CDR3 protein. A D gene is named only where the DNA matches it firmly. Some rows mark clone size as missing; the rest say once, few, many or name a class of expanded clone.

J: TRBJ1-3; D: TRBD1; V: TRBV19; size: NA; DNA: TGTGCCAGTAGTATCTCAAGGGGGACAGCTGGAAACACCATATATTTT; CDR3: CASSISRGTAGNTIYF
J: TRBJ2-1; D: NA; V: TRBV11-2; size: once; DNA: TGTGCCAGCAGCCAATCCGGGGTAGGTGGATCCGGATCCAATGAGCAGTTCTTC; CDR3: CASSQSGVGGSGSNEQFF
J: TRBJ2-1; D: TRBD2; V: TRBV7-2; size: few; DNA: TGTGCCAGCAGCTTAGTCGTACTAGCGGGAGAGCAGTTCTTC; CDR3: CASSLVVLAGEQFF
J: TRBJ2-1; D: TRBD2; V: TRBV5-5; size: NA; DNA: TGTGCCAGCAGCTTGTGGCGGGAGAGCGATGAGCAGTTCTTC; CDR3: CASSLWRESDEQFF
J: TRBJ2-2; D: TRBD2; V: TRBV7-9; size: NA; DNA: TGTGCCAGCAGCTTATCTAGCGGGAGGGCCTACACCGGGGAGCTGTTTTTT; CDR3: CASSLSSGRAYTGELFF
J: TRBJ2-1; D: NA; V: TRBV11-2; size: NA; DNA: TGTGCCAGCAGCTCCACGGTTGAGGGGCAGTTCTTC; CDR3: CASSSTVEGQFF
J: TRBJ1-1; D: NA; V: TRBV5-1; size: NA; DNA: TGCGCCAGCAGCTACGGGAACACTGAAGCTTTCTTT; CDR3: CASSYGNTEAFF
J: TRBJ1-1; D: NA; V: TRBV5-8; size: NA; DNA: TGTGCCAGCATTAGTGGTCGGGGTAGGTGGGACACTGAAGCTTTCTTT; CDR3: CASISGRGRWDTEAFF
J: TRBJ1-1; D: NA; V: TRBV14; size: NA; DNA: TGTGCCAGCAGCCAAGGCCCAGGGGATTTCGCTGAAGCTTTCTTT; CDR3: CASSQGPGDFAEAFF
J: TRBJ1-5; D: NA; V: TRBV6-1; size: NA; DNA: TGTGCCAGCAGTGGGCTGGGCAATCAGCCCCAGCATTTT; CDR3: CASSGLGNQPQHF
J: TRBJ1-1; D: NA; V: TRBV28; size: once; DNA: TGTGCCAGCAGTTCCCCTACCCCCGGTGAAGCTTTCTTT; CDR3: CASSSPTPGEAFF
J: TRBJ2-3; D: NA; V: TRBV21-1; size: NA; DNA: TGTGCCAGCAGCGAAAATGGCCGGGGGGCGGGGAACACAGATACGCAGTATTTT; CDR3: CASSENGRGAGNTDTQYF
J: TRBJ1-2; D: TRBD1; V: TRBV28; size: once; DNA: TGTGCCAGCAGTTATATCGGACAGGGGTATGGCTACACCTTC; CDR3: CASSYIGQGYGYTF
J: TRBJ1-3; D: NA; V: TRBV25-1; size: NA; DNA: TGTGCCAGCAGTGAATATGGTCGGGGTTCTGGAAACACCATATATTTT; CDR3: CASSEYGRGSGNTIYF
J: TRBJ2-7; D: TRBD2; V: TRBV27; size: NA; DNA: TGTGCCAGCAGGTTACTAGCGGGAGAAGGGGAGCAGTACTTC; CDR3: CASRLLAGEGEQYF
J: TRBJ1-2; D: TRBD1; V: TRBV15; size: once; DNA: TGTGCCACCAGCAGTGAACAGGGGGCTGACTATGGCTACACCTTC; CDR3: CATSSEQGADYGYTF